Each of the 17 T cell receptor beta chains below was sequenced from the same sample in a study of CD8 T cells in ankylosing spondylitis. Study results and caveats: A TCR beta motif of roughly 8 highly homologous variants seemed to mark ankylosing spondylitis blood.

Their antigens are not known. TCRdb recomputed calls from the 5' RACE reads with MiXCR, one row per CDR3 protein. The profile shows about 340,000 distinct CDR3 sequences, 6.5% to 10% of them singletons. The sample was blood, either unsorted or a sorted T cell fraction (not recorded which). The source of these receptors is a male donor with ankylosing spondylitis.

This clonotype was detected a few times. The chain couples TRBV25-1 to TRBJ2-7, with TRBD1 matching 7 bases. Germline V gives CDR1 MGHDK, CDR2 SYGVNS. The CDR3 totals 16 residues. The J segment lost 7 bases and the V segment lost 3 bases, leaving 15 bases of the junction unmatched. The DNA for the CDR3 is TGTGCCAGCAGTGATAGCGTAGGGGGCTGGACTTCGGAGCAGTACTTC. Translated: CASSDSVGGWTSEQYF.

The rearrangement uses TRBV11-2 and TRBJ2-7; the D gene is possibly TRBD1 (5 bases). CDR1 is SGHAT and CDR2 is FQNNGV in the germline V gene. The CDR3 covers 13 residues. The V end was cut by 5 bases, the J end by 5 bases, with 13 bases between. For the CDR3, the DNA is TGTGCCAGCAGCCTTGCAGGGATCAACGAGCAGTACTTC. Translated, it gives CASSLAGINEQYF. Full variable domain (outside the CDR3, taken from reference TRBV11-2 and TRBJ2-7): EAGVAQSPRYKIIEKRQSVAFWCNPISGHATLYWYQQILGQGPKLLIQFQNNGVVDDSQLPKDRFSAERLKGVDSTLKIQPAKLEDSAVYLCASSLAGINEQYFGPGTRLTVT.

V and J are TRBV10-3 and TRBJ2-3; TRBD2 matches at 13 bases. The ends lost 4 bases at V and 7 bases at J; junction bases unmatched: 8. This CDR3 has 16 amino acids. Germline V gives CDR1 ENHRY, CDR2 SYGVKD. DNA for the CDR3: TGTGCCATCAGTGGTCCTACTAGCGGGAGGGCGTATACGCAGTATTTT. It encodes CAISGPTSGRAYTQYF.

Many counts were recorded for this clonotype. The gene calls are TRBV29-1 and TRBJ2-3; D may be TRBD2 (6 bases). The CDR3 is 13 residues long. Trimming cost V 8 bases and J 2 bases, with 14 bases left between them. Germline lookup yields CDR1 SQVTM and CDR2 ANQGSEA. CDR3 sequence (DNA): TGCAGCCTCGTGCGGGACGCCACAGATACGCAGTATTTT. Translating it yields CSLVRDATDTQYF.

This clonotype was counted ten times or more. The chain has TRBV7-9 and TRBJ2-2, with D perhaps matching TRBD1 (6 bases). CDR1 and CDR2 from the germline V gene are SEHNR and FQNEAQ (reference sequence). This CDR3 has 13 amino acids. The V and J ends lost 6 bases and 7 bases respectively, with 12 bases between them. Here the CDR3 reads CASSFQGYGELFF. CDR3 in DNA: TGTGCCAGCAGTTTTCAGGGGTACGGGGAGCTGTTTTTT.

This clonotype has ten or more counts. This chain uses TRBV29-1 with TRBJ2-3; unclear D gene. The V gene's germline CDR1 is SQVTM and CDR2 ANQGSEA. With 2 bases removed from V and 2 bases from J, the gap between germline ends came to 14 bases. The CDR3 is made up of 15 amino acids. The chain's CDR3 is CSVEKGNTNTDTQYF. CDR3 sequence (DNA): TGCAGCGTTGAAAAGGGAAACACGAACACAGATACGCAGTATTTT.

This clonotype was seen a few times. The V gene is TRBV9, the J gene TRBJ2-7, with a tentative D call TRBD1 (7 bases). Trimming shortened V by 3 bases and J by 6 bases, and 19 bases separated the two germline ends. CDR3 length: 15 amino acids. CDR1 SGDLS and CDR2 YYNGEE come from the germline V gene. The CDR3 is CASSAGGGHPPEQYF. The CDR3 coding sequence is TGTGCCAGCAGCGCCGGAGGGGGCCATCCCCCCGAGCAGTACTTC.

This clonotype has a handful of counts. The chain links TRBV4-3 to TRBJ2-2; no firm D call. The CDR3 contains 20 residues. Trimming removed 3 bases at V and 0 bases at J, with 23 bases between. Germline values: CDR1 LGHNA, CDR2 YSLEER. This CDR3 reads CASSQWPGGSVVTNTGELFF. The CDR3 DNA sequence: TGCGCCAGCAGCCAGTGGCCCGGCGGCAGCGTAGTCACGAACACCGGGGAGCTGTTTTTT.

This clonotype was seen ten or more times. V gene TRBV12-3 or TRBV12-4 combines with J gene TRBJ2-1; TRBD2 matches at 10 bases. This CDR3 spans 13 amino acids. Unmatched junction bases numbered 8, after V lost 6 bases and J lost 12 bases. CDR3 region: CASRTIAGGWQFF. In DNA form, the CDR3 reads TGTGCCAGCAGAACCATAGCGGGAGGTTGGCAGTTCTTC.

The chain uses TRBV28 and TRBJ2-1, with D possibly TRBD2 on 6 matching bases. V dropped 5 bases and J dropped 5 bases, with 13 bases sitting between them. CDR1 is MDHEN and CDR2 is SYDVKM in the germline V gene. The length of the CDR3 is 14 residues. Written as DNA, the CDR3 is TGTGCCAGCAGTAGGAGGGACCGAGACAATGAGCAGTTCTTC. It yields the protein CASSRRDRDNEQFF.

This sequence joins TRBV7-3 and TRBJ2-1, with D perhaps TRBD2 (5 bases). Germline CDR1 is SGHTA and CDR2 is FQGTGA. This CDR3 region has 15 residues. Trimming removed 1 base from V and 4 bases from J, with 11 bases in between. The CDR3 region has the DNA TGTGCCAGCAGCTTAATCAGCGGCCTATACAATGAGCAGTTCTTC. This encodes CASSLISGLYNEQFF.

The rearrangement uses TRBV12-3 or TRBV12-4 and TRBJ1-3; D is possibly TRBD1 (5 bases). Between the trimmed V and J ends, which lost 6 bases and 4 bases, there was a span of 16 bases. CDR3 length equals 15 residues. CDR3: CASSRDLLGGNTIYF. Written as DNA, the CDR3 is TGTGCCAGCAGCCGGGACCTTCTGGGGGGAAACACCATATATTTT.

In its sample, this clonotype was seen many times. The chain carries TRBV5-1 and TRBJ2-1, with TRBD1 matching 8 bases. V shed 4 bases, J shed 8 bases, and the junction held 8 bases outside the gene matches. CDR1 and CDR2 (germline): SGHRS, YFSETQ. The length of the CDR3 is 14 residues. CDR3 protein: CASSRRQGWDEQFF. The CDR3, as DNA: TGCGCCAGCAGCCGAAGACAGGGGTGGGATGAGCAGTTCTTC.

This clonotype was seen more than once but under ten times. V is TRBV5-1 and J is TRBJ1-3; no clear D gene. Germline V gene sequence: CDR1 SGHRS, CDR2 YFSETQ. The germline V and J ends were trimmed by 3 bases and 0 bases, with 7 bases remaining between them. The CDR3 loop spans 14 amino acids. The CDR3 DNA reads as TGCGCCAGCAGCTCGGTCCACTCTGGAAACACCATATATTTT. Its protein product is CASSSVHSGNTIYF.

This clonotype was counted a few times. The chain joins TRBV27 to TRBJ2-7; D remains unclear. V dropped 10 bases and J dropped 5 bases, with 15 bases sitting between them. The length of the CDR3 is 12 residues. CDR1 and CDR2 (germline): MNHEY, SMNVEV (reference sequence). The CDR3 sequence: CATYASTHEQYF. CDR3 nucleotide sequence: TGTGCCACCTACGCCTCGACCCACGAGCAGTACTTC.

This clonotype was observed a few times. The rearrangement uses TRBV5-1 and TRBJ2-2; 8 bases align to TRBD1. J lost 6 bases, V lost 2 bases, and 12 bases had no gene match. The germline CDR1 and CDR2 sequences are SGHRS and YFSETQ. The CDR3 runs to 17 residues. The CDR3 is CASSLYSGTGTAGELFF. In DNA form, the CDR3 reads TGCGCCAGCAGCTTATATTCCGGGACAGGTACCGCCGGGGAGCTGTTTTTT.

This clonotype appeared a few times. This chain uses TRBV6-1 with TRBJ2-5; 10 bases line up with TRBD2. Germline V gives CDR1 MNHNS, CDR2 SASEGT. This CDR3 has 16 residues. J lost 4 bases, V lost 6 bases, and 11 bases had no gene match. The CDR3 DNA sequence: TGTGCCAGCAGGTCTTCTAGCGGGAGAGGTCGAGAGACCCAGTACTTC. Its protein is CASRSSSGRGRETQYF.